Listed here are 25 T cell receptor beta chains from one sample, sequenced in a study of human T cells and chemical hapten exposure. TCRdb independently ran MiXCR on the RACE reads; one entry per CDR3 protein. Here the sample spans about 350,000 distinct CDR3 sequences, around 6% being singletons. The time point denotes: patch test 2, 6 weeks after DPC sensitization. Treatment reported: therapeutic diphenylcyclopropenone sensitization with weekly scalp DPC. The sample consisted of whole blood, taken in connection with sensitization to the hapten diphenylcyclopropenone (DPC). The receptors shown here come from a woman aged 18-35 years with alopecia areata. Some clones in this sample may be carry-over from other donors' samples.

The rearrangement links TRBV3-1 to TRBJ1-2; D remains ambiguous. The CDR3 covers 12 residues. Trimming took 0 bases from V and 8 from J, leaving 7 bases between them. Germline values: CDR1 LGHDT, CDR2 YNNKEL (reference sequence). This chain's CDR3 is CASSQEGGGYTF. The CDR3, as DNA: TGTGCCAGCAGCCAAGAAGGTGGGGGCTACACCTTC.

This clonotype came up a few times. This sequence joins TRBV27 and TRBJ1-5; D ambiguous. The V and J ends lost 2 bases and 1 base respectively, with 9 bases between them. Per germline, CDR1 MNHEY and CDR2 SMNVEV (reference sequence). CDR3 length: 15 residues. CDR3 residues: CASSLKGLSNQPQHF. The CDR3 bases are TGTGCCAGCAGTTTAAAAGGACTGAGCAATCAGCCCCAGCATTTT.

This clonotype occurred many times. The rearrangement uses TRBV12-3 or TRBV12-4 and TRBJ1-2; a possible D gene is TRBD1 (5 bases). The CDR3 totals 15 residues. Trimming removed 5 bases at V and 4 bases at J, with 17 bases between. The CDR3 nucleotides read TGTGCCAGCAGTCGAAACCCCCAGGGAAGCTATGGCTACACCTTC. Amino acid sequence: CASSRNPQGSYGYTF.

This clonotype was seen ten or more times. V and J are TRBV11-2 and TRBJ1-2; 8 bases map to TRBD1. The V segment lost 7 bases and the J segment 4 bases; nucleotides outside the gene matches: 2. CDR1 SGHAT and CDR2 FQNNGV come from the germline V gene. The CDR3 loop spans 12 amino acids. CDR3 amino acids: CASNQGAYGYTF. The CDR3 bases are TGTGCCAGCAACCAGGGGGCCTATGGCTACACCTTC.

This sequence joins TRBV20-1 and TRBJ2-3, with 9 bases lining up with TRBD2. V dropped 7 bases and J dropped 3; count of bases not matched to a gene: 8. CDR3 size: 14 residues. CDR1 and CDR2 from the germline V gene are DFQATT and SNEGSKA (reference sequence). The CDR3 sequence: CSGTGLASTDTQYF. The CDR3 nucleotides read TGCAGTGGTACGGGACTAGCTTCAACAGATACGCAGTATTTT.

This clonotype was found many times. The rearrangement joins TRBV12-5 to TRBJ2-2; D is uncertain. Germline-derived CDR1 and CDR2 are LGHNT and FRNRAP. The CDR3 has 17 amino acids. Trimming removed 1 base from V and 4 bases from J, with 16 bases in between. The CDR3 DNA sequence: TGTGCTAGTGGTTTGGCGACTCTCCGAAGGGTCACCGGGGAGCTGTTTTTT. The encoded protein is CASGLATLRRVTGELFF.

This clonotype was seen more than once but under ten times. This rearrangement joins TRBV3-1 to TRBJ1-1; perhaps TRBD1 as D (6 bases). The CDR3 runs 16 residues. Per germline, CDR1 LGHDT and CDR2 YNNKEL (reference sequence). Trimming took 4 bases from V and 0 from J, leaving 15 bases between them. The CDR3 DNA follows: TGTGCCAGCAGCCCCACTCCGGGGGGCTTGAACACTGAAGCTTTCTTT. The encoded protein is CASSPTPGGLNTEAFF.

A few counts support this clonotype. This rearrangement joins TRBV9 to TRBJ1-4, with D unclear. CDR3 length equals 15 residues. Deletions cut 3 bases from V and 6 bases from J, with 15 bases between. The germline V gene encodes CDR1 SGDLS and CDR2 YYNGEE. The DNA for the CDR3 is TGTGCCAGCAGCGGAGACGGGTCTCCGTATGAAAAACTGTTTTTT. Amino acids: CASSGDGSPYEKLFF.

In this sample, this clonotype turned up many times. The V and J genes are TRBV20-1 and TRBJ1-2, with D perhaps matching TRBD1 (6 bases). Trimming pared 6 bases from V and 7 bases from J, leaving 18 bases between. Germline V gene sequence: CDR1 DFQATT, CDR2 SNEGSKA (reference sequence). This CDR3 is built from 13 residues. The CDR3 is CSALGRQVSGYTF. The CDR3 region has the DNA TGCAGTGCCCTAGGAAGACAGGTCTCTGGCTACACCTTC.

This clonotype was picked up many times. The CDR3 DNA reads as TGTGCCAGCAGCCCTTACCGGGATTCATACTATGGCTACACCTTC. Translation: CASSPYRDSYYGYTF. V usage is TRBV3-1 and J usage is TRBJ1-2; unclear D gene. Trimming left V 4 bases short and J 3 bases short, with 15 bases between. CDR3 length: 15 amino acids. Per germline, CDR1 LGHDT and CDR2 YNNKEL (reference sequence).

This clonotype was seen many times. The chain couples TRBV9 to TRBJ1-2; D might be TRBD1 (5 bases). The germline V and J ends were trimmed by 3 bases and 0 bases, with 9 bases remaining between them. The CDR3 runs to 14 residues. CDR1 and CDR2 (germline): SGDLS, YYNGEE. The CDR3 nucleotides read TGTGCCAGCAGCGCGACAGAACCTAACTATGGCTACACCTTC. It specifies CASSATEPNYGYTF. The variable domain in full, completed from reference TRBV9 and TRBJ1-2, reads DSGVTQTPKHLITATGQRVTLRCSPRSGDLSVYWYQQSLDQGLQFLIQYYNGEERAKGNILERFSAQQFPDLHSELNLSSLELGDSALYFCASSATEPNYGYTFGSGTRLTVV.

V and J are TRBV5-1 and TRBJ2-2; D gene ambiguous. This CDR3 is 16 amino acids long. Germline CDR1 and CDR2: SGHRS and YFSETQ. Trimming took off 0 bases at V and 2 bases at J, with 11 bases between the two ends. This CDR3 reads CASSLAQAHNTGELFF. CDR3 bases: TGCGCCAGCAGCTTGGCTCAGGCTCACAACACCGGGGAGCTGTTTTTT.

This clonotype occurred many times. The chain recombines TRBV2 with TRBJ2-2; D call uncertain. Deletions cut 7 bases from V and 0 bases from J, with 6 bases between. There are 13 residues in the CDR3. Germline lookup yields CDR1 SNHLY and CDR2 FYNNEI. CDR3 sequence reads: CASTSTNTGELFF. CDR3 sequence (DNA): TGTGCCAGCACCTCCACGAACACCGGGGAGCTGTTTTTT.

The chain links TRBV27 to TRBJ1-2; 7 bases fit TRBD1. V shed 5 bases and J 7 bases; nucleotides not matched to a gene: 10. Germline CDR1 and CDR2: MNHEY and SMNVEV (reference sequence). The CDR3 is made up of 14 amino acids. This chain's CDR3 is CASSSQGVGVGYTF. The CDR3 DNA is TGTGCCAGCAGTAGCCAGGGGGTAGGGGTTGGCTACACCTTC.

This clonotype came up many times. The J gene is TRBJ1-5, the V gene TRBV4-1; 7 positions match TRBD1. The CDR3 is 17 amino acids. V shed 2 bases, J shed 1 base, and the junction held 8 bases outside the gene matches. Germline CDR1 is MGHRA and CDR2 is YSYEKL. In nucleotides, the CDR3 is TGCGCCAGCAGCCAACGTATGACAGGGTGGAGCAATCAGCCCCAGCATTTT. Translated: CASSQRMTGWSNQPQHF.

This clonotype appeared a few times. The CDR3 nucleotides are TGTGCCAGCAGCCCCCGGGTTGGCCCAGATACGCAGTATTTT. This encodes CASSPRVGPDTQYF. V gene TRBV7-2 combines with J gene TRBJ2-3, with unresolved D. The germline V gene encodes CDR1 SGHTA and CDR2 FQGNSA. The V end was cut by 5 bases, the J end by 4 bases, with 13 bases between. The CDR3 loop spans 14 amino acids.

This clonotype turned up a few times. The chain employs TRBV5-6 and TRBJ1-1, with D unresolved. CDR1 and CDR2 (germline): SGHDT, YYEEEE. The V and J ends lost 0 bases and 6 bases respectively, with 9 bases between them. The CDR3 length is 13 residues. CDR3 DNA: TGTGCCAGCAGCTTGGCTGTTGGCGCTGAAGCTTTCTTT. Protein: CASSLAVGAEAFF.

This clonotype was seen repeatedly, ten times or more. This chain joins TRBV13 and TRBJ2-7, with D tentatively TRBD2 (5 bases). The V end was cut by 6 bases, the J end by 2 bases, with 11 bases between. In germline, CDR1 is PRHDT, CDR2 FYEKMQ (reference sequence). The CDR3 runs to 13 residues. In DNA, the CDR3 is TGTGCCAGCAGGGCCCGAGGGCCCTACGAGCAGTACTTC. Amino acids: CASRARGPYEQYF.

This clonotype was found many times. The rearrangement links TRBV10-3 to TRBJ2-3; unclear D gene. This CDR3 comprises 13 residues. Germline CDR1 reads ENHRY; CDR2 reads SYGVKD. V dropped 3 bases and J dropped 2 bases, with 6 bases sitting between them. CDR3 nucleotides: TGTGCCATCAGTGACAGGTCCACAGATACGCAGTATTTT. This translates into CAISDRSTDTQYF.

This clonotype has a count of ten or more. The J gene is TRBJ2-3, the V gene TRBV7-2, with 10 nucleotides matching TRBD2. This CDR3 is 15 amino acids long. Germline loops: CDR1 SGHTA, CDR2 FQGNSA. J gave up 4 bases and V 5 bases, and 6 bases lay outside the gene matches. DNA for the CDR3: TGTGCCAGCAGCACGGGACTAGCGTTTTCAGATACGCAGTATTTT. This sequence encodes CASSTGLAFSDTQYF.

This clonotype has only a few counts. This sequence joins TRBV7-3 and TRBJ2-7, with TRBD1 matching 7 bases. Germline values: CDR1 SGHTA, CDR2 FQGTGA. The trim removed 6 bases at V and 5 bases at J, leaving 7 bases unmatched. The CDR3 contains 13 residues. CDR3 region: CASSYGTVDEQYF. The DNA of the CDR3 is TGTGCCAGCAGTTACGGGACAGTAGACGAGCAGTACTTC.

This clonotype was seen a few times. The rearrangement uses TRBV14 and TRBJ2-7; D is uncertain. Germline loops: CDR1 SGHDN, CDR2 FVKESK. V gave up 5 bases and J gave up 7 bases, with 15 bases separating them. The CDR3 has 13 residues. The CDR3 reads CASSFRFGGEQYF. In DNA form, the CDR3 reads TGTGCCAGCAGCTTTAGATTCGGTGGTGAGCAGTACTTC. The full variable domain, completed using reference TRBV14 and TRBJ2-7, is EAGVTQFPSHSVIEKGQTVTLRCDPISGHDNLYWYRRVMGKEIKFLLHFVKESKQDESGMPNNRFLAERTGGTYSTLKVQPAELEDSGVYFCASSFRFGGEQYFGPGTRLTVT.

The chain employs TRBV5-1 and TRBJ1-1; 7 positions agree with TRBD1. The CDR3 sequence is 14 residues long. Germline CDR1 is SGHRS and CDR2 is YFSETQ. Unmatched junction bases numbered 9, after V lost 2 bases and J lost 8 bases. In nucleotides, the CDR3 is TGCGCCAGCAGCTTAGGCTCAGGGGGAAAGGAAGCTTTCTTT. Its translation: CASSLGSGGKEAFF.

This clonotype occurred many times. The chain couples TRBV11-2 to TRBJ2-2; maybe TRBD2 (5 bases). CDR3 length: 15 residues. Germline CDR1 reads SGHAT; CDR2 reads FQNNGV. The V gene lost 1 base and the J gene lost 1 base, with 7 bases spanning the gap. DNA for the CDR3: TGTGCCAGCAGCTTAGGACGGGGGAACACCGGGGAGCTGTTTTTT. This codes for CASSLGRGNTGELFF.

This clonotype has ten or more counts. V is TRBV4-3 and J is TRBJ2-7; 11 nucleotides match TRBD1. This CDR3 is 15 amino acids long. V dropped 1 base and J dropped 3; count of bases not matched to a gene: 2. From germline, CDR1 is LGHNA and CDR2 YSLEER. The CDR3 reads CASSQVGQGVYEQYF. The CDR3 region has the DNA TGCGCCAGCAGCCAAGTGGGACAGGGGGTCTACGAGCAGTACTTC.